These 21 T cell receptor beta chains were sequenced from one sample in a study of blood T cells in healthy people across ages. Next came a second PCR, run for about 6 to 11 cycles, which used a sample-barcoded 5' primer along with a J-beta primer mix. TCRdb analysed the 5' RACE reads with MiXCR anew, one entry per CDR3 protein. This table holds around 800,000 distinct CDR3 sequences, approximately 44% found once. The sequenced sample was blood. Receptors were obtained from a man in his 60s in good health.

The chain has TRBV15 and TRBJ2-5, with TRBD2 matching over 13 bases. V lost 1 base to trimming and J lost 2 bases; unmatched junction nucleotides: 4. Germline V gene lookup returns CDR1 LNHNV and CDR2 YYDKDF (reference sequence). CDR3 size: 17 residues. CDR3 sequence: CATSRGGLAGEQETQYF. CDR3 DNA: TGTGCCACCAGCAGAGGAGGACTAGCGGGGGAACAAGAGACCCAGTACTTC.

V is TRBV5-1 and J is TRBJ2-4, with 10 bases aligning to TRBD2. TRBJ2-7 matches the DNA end more closely, so the J call is doubtful. Germline V gene lookup returns CDR1 SGHRS and CDR2 YFSETQ. The CDR3 spans 14 residues. For the CDR3, the DNA is TGCGCCAGCAGCTTGGCTAGCGGGGGTAACGAGCAGTACTTC. It encodes CASSLASGGNEQYF.

The rearrangement links TRBV3-1 to TRBJ2-1; D unclear. Germline CDR1 and CDR2: LGHDT and YNNKEL (reference sequence). V was pared by 4 bases and J by 5 bases, with 21 bases between. The CDR3 runs 17 residues. CDR3 in DNA: TGTGCCAGCAGCCCGAAACAAGGCAAAAGGGTGGACAATGAGCAGTTCTTC. Its translation is CASSPKQGKRVDNEQFF.

The rearrangement uses TRBV20-1 and TRBJ1-5; TRBD1 might be the D (5 bases). This CDR3 is built from 15 residues. Germline assignment: CDR1 DFQATT and CDR2 SNEGSKA (reference sequence). Between the trimmed V and J ends, which lost 0 bases and 2 bases, there was a span of 11 bases. This chain's CDR3 is CSARDLGGGNQPQHF. CDR3 in DNA: TGCAGTGCTAGAGATCTTGGGGGGGGCAATCAGCCCCAGCATTTT.

The rearrangement links TRBV20-1 to TRBJ1-6, with 10 nucleotides matching TRBD1. The length of the CDR3 is 16 residues. V gave up 1 base and J gave up 2 bases; unmatched junction bases: 2. CDR1 is DFQATT and CDR2 is SNEGSKA in the germline V gene (reference sequence). CDR3 bases: TGCAGTGCTAGAGGACAGGGGGCGGCCTATAATTCACCCCTCCACTTT. Encoded protein: CSARGQGAAYNSPLHF.

V and J are TRBV5-1 and TRBJ2-1; TRBD2 agrees at 11 bases. The CDR3 extends over 16 amino acids. With V trimmed by 4 bases and J by 6 bases, 9 bases remained unmatched. Germline V lookup: CDR1 SGHRS, CDR2 YFSETQ. The DNA of the CDR3 is TGCGCCAGCAGCCCGGGTAGCGGGGGGGGTCGCAATGAGCAGTTCTTC. Its protein is CASSPGSGGGRNEQFF.

The V gene is TRBV7-8, the J gene TRBJ2-5; D is undetermined. There are 13 residues in the CDR3. The V end was cut by 1 base, the J end by 5 bases, with 8 bases between. CDR1 and CDR2 (germline): SGHVS, FQNEAQ. CDR3 sequence reads: CASSLEMVETQYF. For the CDR3, the DNA is TGTGCCAGCAGCTTAGAAATGGTGGAGACCCAGTACTTC.

As concerns this clonotype: A read error is possible here, since a much larger clone lies one base away. This chain connects TRBV6-6 to TRBJ2-7, with TRBD1 identical over 9 bases. Germline V gene sequence: CDR1 MNHNY, CDR2 SVGAGI (reference sequence). There are 16 residues in the CDR3. With 6 bases clipped from V and 4 bases from J, the junction kept 13 bases outside the gene matches. The CDR3 DNA reads as TGTGCCAGCAGGGCGGACAGGGGAATACATCAGTACGAGCAGTACTTC. Translated, it gives CASRADRGIHQYEQYF.

This clonotype was detected a few times. The chain is built from TRBV4-3 and TRBJ2-1, with TRBD2 identical over 8 bases. V was pared by 1 base and J by 9 bases, with 5 bases of the junction left unmatched. CDR1 is LGHNA and CDR2 is YSLEER in the germline V gene. The length of the CDR3 is 14 residues. The CDR3 here is CASSQAGGVSEQFF. CDR3 in DNA: TGCGCCAGCAGCCAAGCGGGGGGGGTTAGTGAGCAGTTCTTC.

This sequence joins TRBV20-1 and TRBJ1-2, with TRBD1 matching 7 bases. The length of the CDR3 is 13 residues. V gave up 5 bases and J gave up 13 bases; unmatched junction bases: 16. Germline V gene data show CDR1 as DFQATT and CDR2 as SNEGSKA (reference sequence). In DNA, the CDR3 is TGCAGTGCTGGAAGGACCCGACAGGGTCGCTCCACCTTC. Translating it yields CSAGRTRQGRSTF.

The J gene is TRBJ1-4, the V gene TRBV12-3 or TRBV12-4, with a tentative D call TRBD1 (5 bases). CDR3 length: 14 residues. V lost 3 bases to trimming and J lost 7 bases, with 12 bases between them. The CDR3 is CASSFGGVGEKLFF. In DNA, the CDR3 is TGTGCCAGCAGTTTTGGAGGGGTTGGTGAAAAACTGTTTTTT.

This chain joins TRBV7-9 and TRBJ2-5; the match to TRBD1 covers 7 bases. The end of the DNA aligns better with TRBJ2-7, so the J call may be wrong. There are 14 residues in the CDR3. Germline V gene sequence: CDR1 SEHNR, CDR2 FQNEAQ (reference sequence). CDR3 sequence: CASSYGTAPYEQYF. CDR3 nucleotide sequence: TGTGCCAGCAGCTATGGGACAGCCCCCTACGAGCAGTACTTC.

The CDR3 spells CASSPDRPAYEQYF. The CDR3, as DNA: TGTGCCAGCAGTCCGGACAGGCCTGCCTACGAGCAGTACTTC. The chain combines TRBV6-6 with TRBJ2-7, with 7 bases lining up with TRBD1. V was pared by 5 bases and J by 2 bases, with 6 bases of the junction left unmatched. Germline-derived CDR1 and CDR2 are MNHNY and SVGAGI (reference sequence). The CDR3 extends over 14 amino acids.

The chain is built from TRBV7-8 and TRBJ1-2; D is perhaps TRBD1 (5 bases). CDR1 and CDR2 from the germline V gene are SGHVS and FQNEAQ. This CDR3 has 15 residues. The V gene lost 4 bases and the J gene lost 3 bases, with 15 bases spanning the gap. CDR3 sequence: CASSSLGREDYGYTF. The CDR3 DNA follows: TGTGCCAGCAGCTCTCTGGGCAGGGAGGACTATGGCTACACCTTC.

This clonotype was observed a handful of times. The chain has TRBV28 and TRBJ2-5; tentative D call: TRBD2 (6 bases). V lost 6 bases and J 5 bases, leaving 19 bases between the germline ends. Germline CDR1 MDHEN, CDR2 SYDVKM. The length of the CDR3 is 15 residues. As DNA, the CDR3 is TGTGCCAGCAGCGATCGGTTGGGGGGTGGGGAGACCCAGTACTTC. Residues: CASSDRLGGGETQYF.

This clonotype was observed many times. The chain is built from TRBV6-4 and TRBJ2-3, with D perhaps matching TRBD1 (5 bases). This CDR3 is 15 amino acids long. Trimming stripped 9 bases from V and 2 bases from J, with 18 bases between. CDR1 MRHNA and CDR2 SNTAGT come from the germline V gene. The CDR3 sequence: CASPVRVGNTDTQYF. The CDR3 bases are TGTGCCAGTCCGGTCAGGGTAGGGAACACAGATACGCAGTATTTT.

This chain connects TRBV5-1 to TRBJ2-4; D call uncertain. Germline V gene lookup returns CDR1 SGHRS and CDR2 YFSETQ. V was cut by 7 bases and J by 0 bases, with 8 bases left in between. The CDR3 runs to 13 residues. CDR3 bases: TGCGCCAGCGCGTCCGGAGCCAAAAACATTCAGTACTTC. It translates to CASASGAKNIQYF.

There are a few counts of this clonotype. This sequence joins TRBV2 and TRBJ1-5; no definite D call. The CDR3 totals 12 residues. Germline CDR1 reads SNHLY; CDR2 reads FYNNEI. Trimming shortened V by 3 bases and J by 4 bases, and 4 bases separated the two germline ends. The CDR3 DNA reads TGTGCCAGCAGTGAGGTGAATCAGCCCCAGCATTTT. This encodes CASSEVNQPQHF.

This clonotype was counted once. The chain combines TRBV12-3 or TRBV12-4 with TRBJ2-1, with D tentatively TRBD1 (5 bases). V gave up 7 bases and J gave up 10 bases, with 14 bases separating them. This CDR3 spans 12 amino acids. CDR3 nucleotides: TGTGCCAGCACCTCTGGGGCGAACGAGCAGTTCTTC. Its translation is CASTSGANEQFF.

This clonotype was counted only a few times. This chain joins TRBV28 and TRBJ2-3; D is uncertain. This CDR3 has 15 residues. V was shortened by 6 bases and J by 2 bases, with 15 bases between the two germline ends. Germline CDR1 and CDR2: MDHEN and SYDVKM. Written as DNA, the CDR3 is TGTGCCAGCAGCTTCGGACGGACCTACACAGATACGCAGTATTTT. It specifies CASSFGRTYTDTQYF.

J is TRBJ2-3 and V is TRBV6-2 or TRBV6-3, with a tentative D call TRBD2 (6 bases). Germline V gene data show CDR1 as MNHEY and CDR2 as SVGEGT. The V end was cut by 9 bases, the J end by 0 bases, with 13 bases between. This CDR3 has 14 amino acids. The CDR3 reads CASAGAGSTDTQYF. The CDR3, as DNA: TGTGCCAGTGCTGGAGCGGGCAGCACAGATACGCAGTATTTT.